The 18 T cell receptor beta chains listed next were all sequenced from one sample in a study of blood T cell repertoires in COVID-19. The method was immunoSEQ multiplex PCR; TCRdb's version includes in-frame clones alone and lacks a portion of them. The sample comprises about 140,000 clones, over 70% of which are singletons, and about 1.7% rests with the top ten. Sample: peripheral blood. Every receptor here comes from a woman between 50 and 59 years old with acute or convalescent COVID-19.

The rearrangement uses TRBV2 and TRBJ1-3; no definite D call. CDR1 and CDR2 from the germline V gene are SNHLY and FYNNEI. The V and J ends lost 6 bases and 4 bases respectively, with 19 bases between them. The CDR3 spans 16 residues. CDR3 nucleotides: TGTGCCAGCAGCCCCAGGCGAGAGGGTTCCGGAAACACCATATATTTT. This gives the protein CASSPRREGSGNTIYF.

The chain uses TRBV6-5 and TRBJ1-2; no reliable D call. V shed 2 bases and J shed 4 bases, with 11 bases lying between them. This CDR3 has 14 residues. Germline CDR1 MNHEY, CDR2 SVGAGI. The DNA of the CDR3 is TGTGCCAGCAGTTACACCACAGAAGGCTATGGCTACACCTTC. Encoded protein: CASSYTTEGYGYTF.

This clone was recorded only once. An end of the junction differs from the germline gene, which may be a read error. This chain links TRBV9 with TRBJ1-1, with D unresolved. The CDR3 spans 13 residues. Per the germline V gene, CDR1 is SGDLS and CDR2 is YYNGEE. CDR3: CASSPAVNTEAFF. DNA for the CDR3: TGTGCCAGCAGCCCGGCGGTGAATACTGAAGCTTTCTTT.

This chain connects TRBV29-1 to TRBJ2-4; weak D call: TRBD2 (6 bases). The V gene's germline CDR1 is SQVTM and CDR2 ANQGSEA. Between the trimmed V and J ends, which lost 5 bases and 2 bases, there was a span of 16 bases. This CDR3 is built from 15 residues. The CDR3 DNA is TGCAGCGTTTGGGTTCGGGGGATCACCAAAAACATTCAGTACTTC. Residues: CSVWVRGITKNIQYF.

This CDR3 reads CASSQRSSGEQYF. As DNA, the CDR3 is TGTGCCAGCAGCCAGCGGTCTAGCGGGGAGCAGTACTTC. V and J are TRBV7-2 and TRBJ2-7; TRBD2 matches at 8 bases. Germline trimming cut 5 bases from V and 7 bases from J; bases unmatched to any gene: 7. This CDR3 spans 13 amino acids. Looked up from germline, CDR1 is SGHTA and CDR2 is FQGNSA.

The CDR3 region has the DNA TGTGCCAGCAGCCGAGGAATAGCGGGGGCCCTCACCGGGGAGCTGTTTTTT. Encoded protein: CASSRGIAGALTGELFF. The rearrangement joins TRBV3-1 (or the pseudogene TRBV3-2) to TRBJ2-2, with 9 positions matching TRBD2. V lost 4 bases and J lost 4; bases outside the gene matches: 10. Germline loops: CDR1 LGHDT, CDR2 YNNKEL (reference sequence). There are 17 residues in the CDR3.

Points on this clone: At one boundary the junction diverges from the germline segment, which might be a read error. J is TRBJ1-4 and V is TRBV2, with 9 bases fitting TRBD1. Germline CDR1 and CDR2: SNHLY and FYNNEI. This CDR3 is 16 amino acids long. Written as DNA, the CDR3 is TGTGCCAGCAGTAAAGCCCGACAGGGGGGGGCAGAAAAACTGTTTTTT. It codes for CASSKARQGGAEKLFF.

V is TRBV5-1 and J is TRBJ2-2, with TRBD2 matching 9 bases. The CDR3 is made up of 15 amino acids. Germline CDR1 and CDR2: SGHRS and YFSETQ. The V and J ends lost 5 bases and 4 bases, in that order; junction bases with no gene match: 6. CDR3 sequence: CASRIAGVGTGELFF. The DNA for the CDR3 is TGCGCCAGCAGGATAGCGGGAGTTGGCACCGGGGAGCTGTTTTTT.

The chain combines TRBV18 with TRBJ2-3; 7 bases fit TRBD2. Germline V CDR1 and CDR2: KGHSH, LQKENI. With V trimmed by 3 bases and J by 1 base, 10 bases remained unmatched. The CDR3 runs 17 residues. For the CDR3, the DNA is TGTGCCAGCTCACCGCCCCTCTCACGGGGGGGCACAGATACGCAGTATTTT. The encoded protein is CASSPPLSRGGTDTQYF.

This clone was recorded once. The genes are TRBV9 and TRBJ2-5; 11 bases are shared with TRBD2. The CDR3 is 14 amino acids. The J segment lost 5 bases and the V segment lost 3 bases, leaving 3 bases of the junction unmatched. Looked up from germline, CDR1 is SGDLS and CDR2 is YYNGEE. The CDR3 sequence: CASSGGTSGETQYF. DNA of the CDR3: TGTGCCAGCAGCGGGGGGACTAGCGGCGAGACCCAGTACTTC. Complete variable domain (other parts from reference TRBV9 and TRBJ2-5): DSGVTQTPKHLITATGQRVTLRCSPRSGDLSVYWYQQSLDQGLQFLIQYYNGEERAKGNILERFSAQQFPDLHSELNLSSLELGDSALYFCASSGGTSGETQYFGPGTRLLVL.

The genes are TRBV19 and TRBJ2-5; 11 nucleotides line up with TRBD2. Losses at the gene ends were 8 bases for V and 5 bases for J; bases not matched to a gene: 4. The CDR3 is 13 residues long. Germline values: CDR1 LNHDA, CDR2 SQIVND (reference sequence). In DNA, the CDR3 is TGTGCCAGTTTGGCTAGCGGGGGGGAGACCCAGTACTTC. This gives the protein CASLASGGETQYF.

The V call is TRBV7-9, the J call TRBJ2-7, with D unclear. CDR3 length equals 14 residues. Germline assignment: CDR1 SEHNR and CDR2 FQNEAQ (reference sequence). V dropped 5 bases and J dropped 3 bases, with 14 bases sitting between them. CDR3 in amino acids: CASSPPQDLYEQYF. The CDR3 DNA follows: TGTGCCAGCAGCCCCCCCCAGGATCTCTACGAGCAGTACTTC.

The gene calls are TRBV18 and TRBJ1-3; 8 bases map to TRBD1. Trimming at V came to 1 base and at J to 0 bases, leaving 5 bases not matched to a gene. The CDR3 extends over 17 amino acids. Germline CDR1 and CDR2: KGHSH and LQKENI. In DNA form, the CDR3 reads TGTGCCAGCTCACCACTTGGGACAGGAAGCTCTGGAAACACCATATATTTT. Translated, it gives CASSPLGTGSSGNTIYF.

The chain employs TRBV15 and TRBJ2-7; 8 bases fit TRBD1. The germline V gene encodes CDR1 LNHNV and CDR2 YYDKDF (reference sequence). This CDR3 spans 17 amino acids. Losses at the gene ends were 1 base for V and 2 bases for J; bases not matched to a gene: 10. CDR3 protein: CATSRGAGTGGAYEQYF. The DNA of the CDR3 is TGTGCCACCAGCAGAGGAGCAGGGACAGGCGGCGCCTACGAGCAGTACTTC. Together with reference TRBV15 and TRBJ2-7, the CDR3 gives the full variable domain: DAMVIQNPRYQVTQFGKPVTLSCSQTLNHNVMYWYQQKSSQAPKLLFHYYDKDFNNEADTPDNFQSRRPNTSFCFLDIRSPGLGDTAMYLCATSRGAGTGGAYEQYFGPGTRLTVT.

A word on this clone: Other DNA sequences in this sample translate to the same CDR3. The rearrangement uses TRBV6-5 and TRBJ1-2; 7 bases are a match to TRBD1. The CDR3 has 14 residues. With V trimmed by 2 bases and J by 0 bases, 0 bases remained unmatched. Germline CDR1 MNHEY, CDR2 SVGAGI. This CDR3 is CASSYGTANYGYTF. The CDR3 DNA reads TGTGCCAGCAGTTACGGGACAGCTAACTATGGCTACACCTTC.

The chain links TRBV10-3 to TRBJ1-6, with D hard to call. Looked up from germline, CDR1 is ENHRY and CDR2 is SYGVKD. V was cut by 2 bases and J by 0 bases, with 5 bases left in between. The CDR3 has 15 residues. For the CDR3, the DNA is TGTGCCATCAGTGAGGGGAGCTCCTATAATTCACCCCTCCACTTT. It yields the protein CAISEGSSYNSPLHF.

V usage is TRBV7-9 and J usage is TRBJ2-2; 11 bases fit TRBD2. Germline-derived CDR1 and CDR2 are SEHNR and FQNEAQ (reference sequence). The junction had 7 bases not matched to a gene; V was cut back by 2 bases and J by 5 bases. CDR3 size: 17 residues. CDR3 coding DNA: TGTGCCAGCAGCTTAAAAGGGGGACTAGCGGTTACCGGGGAGCTGTTTTTT. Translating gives CASSLKGGLAVTGELFF.

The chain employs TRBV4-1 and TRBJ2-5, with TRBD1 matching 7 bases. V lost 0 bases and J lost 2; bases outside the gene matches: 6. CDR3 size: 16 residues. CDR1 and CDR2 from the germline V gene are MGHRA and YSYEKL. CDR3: CASSQEPPTGQETQYF. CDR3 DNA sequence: TGCGCCAGCAGCCAAGAACCACCGACAGGGCAAGAGACCCAGTACTTC.